These T cell receptor beta chains were read from a single sample in a study of radiation and T cells in renal cell carcinoma. The protocol was immunoSEQ multiplex PCR, while the TCRdb copy is restricted to in-frame clones and leaves out a portion. The sample gives some 75,000 clones, 82% of which show up once; around 5.5% is in the top ten. The source was blood, collected from a patient whose treatment included radiotherapy and nephrectomy. All receptors come from a man between 60 and 75 years old with renal cell carcinoma. CDR3s include the opening cysteine and the closing phenylalanine or tryptophan. A D gene is named only where the DNA matches it firmly. The listing skips clone size in some rows; elsewhere it reads once, few, many or a size class.

V gene: TRBV7-9; clone size: -; J gene: TRBJ2-5; D gene: TRBD2; CDR3 protein: CASSEGLAGGVRETQYF; CDR3 DNA: TGTGCCAGCAGCGAGGGACTAGCGGGAGGTGTACGAGAGACCCAGTACTTC
V gene: TRBV2; clone size: -; J gene: TRBJ1-1; D gene: -; CDR3 protein: CASSVTVWTEAFF; CDR3 DNA: TGTGCCAGCAGTGTAACGGTTTGGACTGAAGCTTTCTTT
V gene: TRBV28; clone size: -; J gene: TRBJ2-3; D gene: -; CDR3 protein: CASNPQGLFTDTQYF; CDR3 DNA: TGTGCCAGCAACCCTCAGGGACTGTTCACAGATACGCAGTATTTT
V gene: TRBV25-1; clone size: -; J gene: TRBJ2-1; D gene: -; CDR3 protein: CASSGLAVSYNEQFF; CDR3 DNA: TGTGCCAGCAGTGGCCTAGCAGTTTCCTACAATGAGCAGTTCTTC
V gene: TRBV7-6; clone size: -; J gene: TRBJ1-2; D gene: TRBD1; CDR3 protein: CASSSAPGQGGYGYTF; CDR3 DNA: TGTGCCAGCAGCTCCGCTCCCGGACAGGGCGGCTACGGCTACACCTTC
V gene: TRBV5-1; clone size: -; J gene: TRBJ2-7; D gene: -; CDR3 protein: CASSLEGQTYEQYF; CDR3 DNA: TGCGCCAGCAGCTTGGAGGGGCAGACATACGAGCAGTACTTC
V gene: TRBV19; clone size: few; J gene: TRBJ2-4; D gene: TRBD2; CDR3 protein: CASSSASSGIPKNIQYF; CDR3 DNA: TGTGCCAGTAGTAGCGCTTCTAGCGGGATCCCCAAAAACATTCAGTACTTC
V gene: TRBV27; clone size: -; J gene: TRBJ2-7; D gene: TRBD2; CDR3 protein: CASSTPLREGRFEQYF; CDR3 DNA: TGTGCCAGCAGTACCCCTTTGAGGGAGGGCCGTTTCGAGCAGTACTTC
V gene: TRBV25-1; clone size: -; J gene: TRBJ2-5; D gene: TRBD2; CDR3 protein: CASKGSGGFRETQYF; CDR3 DNA: TGTGCCAGCAAGGGTAGCGGGGGCTTCCGCGAGACCCAGTACTTC
V gene: TRBV10-1; clone size: -; J gene: TRBJ2-3; D gene: -; CDR3 protein: CASSGPGSGDTQYF; CDR3 DNA: TGCGCCAGCAGTGGACCGGGTTCGGGAGATACGCAGTATTTT
V gene: TRBV19; clone size: -; J gene: TRBJ2-7; D gene: -; CDR3 protein: CASNVQQGGEQYF; CDR3 DNA: TGTGCCAGTAATGTGCAACAGGGTGGCGAGCAGTACTTC
V gene: TRBV5-1; clone size: -; J gene: TRBJ1-4; D gene: -; CDR3 protein: CASSLGRPTNEKLFF; CDR3 DNA: TGCGCCAGCAGCCTGGGGCGCCCGACTAATGAAAAACTGTTTTTT
V gene: TRBV11-1; clone size: -; J gene: TRBJ2-7; D gene: -; CDR3 protein: CASSPRLRSSYEQYF; CDR3 DNA: TGTGCCAGCAGCCCCCGACTGAGGAGCTCCTACGAGCAGTACTTC
V gene: TRBV11-3; clone size: once; J gene: TRBJ2-7; D gene: TRBD1; CDR3 protein: CASSPGTGANEQYF; CDR3 DNA: TGTGCCAGCAGCCCTGGGACAGGGGCCAACGAGCAGTACTTC
V gene: TRBV7-9; clone size: -; J gene: TRBJ2-7; D gene: -; CDR3 protein: CASSLATGQPSYEQYF; CDR3 DNA: TGTGCCAGCAGCTTAGCGACAGGACAACCCTCCTACGAGCAGTACTTC
V gene: TRBV19; clone size: -; J gene: TRBJ2-2; D gene: -; CDR3 protein: CASRRDRPTGELFF; CDR3 DNA: TGTGCCAGTAGGCGGGACAGACCTACCGGGGAGCTGTTTTTT
V gene: TRBV10-2; clone size: -; J gene: TRBJ2-1; D gene: TRBD2; CDR3 protein: CASSGTGTSGVNEQFF; CDR3 DNA: TGCGCCAGCAGTGGTACCGGGACTAGCGGTGTAAATGAGCAGTTCTTC
V gene: TRBV5-4; clone size: -; J gene: TRBJ2-7; D gene: -; CDR3 protein: CASSLDLAGTYEQYF; CDR3 DNA: TGTGCCAGCAGCTTGGATCTAGCCGGCACCTACGAGCAGTACTTC
V gene: TRBV10-3; clone size: -; J gene: TRBJ2-1; D gene: -; CDR3 protein: CAISESERASSYNEQFF; CDR3 DNA: TGTGCCATCAGTGAGTCTGAGCGCGCTAGCTCCTACAATGAGCAGTTCTTC
V gene: TRBV9; clone size: -; J gene: TRBJ2-3; D gene: -; CDR3 protein: CASSVASLHTDTQYF; CDR3 DNA: TGTGCCAGCAGCGTAGCGTCACTTCACACAGATACGCAGTATTTT
V gene: TRBV10-3; clone size: once; J gene: TRBJ2-5; D gene: -; CDR3 protein: CATGLGSQETQYF; CDR3 DNA: TGTGCCACCGGATTGGGGTCTCAAGAGACCCAGTACTTC
V gene: TRBV6-4; clone size: -; J gene: TRBJ2-2; D gene: -; CDR3 protein: CASSVGITGELFF; CDR3 DNA: TGTGCCAGCAGTGTGGGGATCACCGGGGAGCTGTTTTTT
V gene: TRBV19; clone size: -; J gene: TRBJ2-1; D gene: TRBD2; CDR3 protein: CASTPRRESVDEQFF; CDR3 DNA: TGTGCCAGTACCCCAAGGCGGGAGAGCGTCGATGAGCAGTTCTTC
V gene: TRBV6-1; clone size: -; J gene: TRBJ1-2; D gene: TRBD1; CDR3 protein: CASSPADRAFDGYTF; CDR3 DNA: TGTGCCAGCAGCCCAGCGGACAGGGCTTTTGATGGCTACACCTTC
V gene: TRBV5-1; clone size: -; J gene: TRBJ2-1; D gene: -; CDR3 protein: CASSLELGGNEQFF; CDR3 DNA: TGCGCCAGCAGCTTGGAGTTAGGTGGGAATGAGCAGTTCTTC
V gene: TRBV5-1; clone size: -; J gene: TRBJ2-7; D gene: -; CDR3 protein: CASSLVVGIYEQYF; CDR3 DNA: TGCGCCAGCAGCTTGGTCGTCGGAATCTACGAGCAGTACTTC
V gene: TRBV25-1; clone size: few; J gene: TRBJ1-2; D gene: TRBD1; CDR3 protein: CASTDRAGYTF; CDR3 DNA: TGTGCCAGCACGGACAGGGCAGGCTACACCTTC
V gene: TRBV7-8; clone size: once; J gene: TRBJ2-7; D gene: -; CDR3 protein: CASSLGSGSYEQYF; CDR3 DNA: TGTGCCAGCAGCTTAGGTTCGGGCTCCTACGAGCAGTACTTC
V gene: TRBV28; clone size: -; J gene: TRBJ2-1; D gene: TRBD2; CDR3 protein: CATTLAGGPRDEQFF; CDR3 DNA: TGTGCCACCACGCTAGCGGGAGGGCCTAGGGATGAGCAGTTCTTC
V gene: TRBV5-1; clone size: -; J gene: TRBJ2-2; D gene: -; CDR3 protein: CASMWAGELFF; CDR3 DNA: TGCGCCAGCATGTGGGCCGGGGAGCTGTTTTTT
V gene: TRBV28; clone size: -; J gene: TRBJ1-5; D gene: -; CDR3 protein: CASSPALSNQPQHF; CDR3 DNA: TGTGCCAGCAGCCCGGCCCTCAGCAATCAGCCCCAGCATTTT
V gene: TRBV5-5; clone size: -; J gene: TRBJ2-7; D gene: -; CDR3 protein: CASSRDGSYEQYF; CDR3 DNA: TGTGCCAGCAGCCGGGACGGCTCCTACGAGCAGTACTTC
V gene: TRBV27; clone size: -; J gene: TRBJ2-7; D gene: -; CDR3 protein: CASSVLPSSYEQYF; CDR3 DNA: TGTGCCAGCAGTGTCTTGCCGAGCTCCTACGAGCAGTACTTC
V gene: TRBV27; clone size: -; J gene: TRBJ2-7; D gene: TRBD1; CDR3 protein: CASSLTGGYEQYF; CDR3 DNA: TGTGCCAGCAGTTTAACAGGGGGCTACGAGCAGTACTTC
V gene: TRBV20-1; clone size: once; J gene: TRBJ2-3; D gene: -; CDR3 protein: CSARYENSQYF; CDR3 DNA: TGCAGTGCTAGATATGAGAATTCGCAGTATTTT
V gene: TRBV9; clone size: -; J gene: TRBJ2-1; D gene: TRBD1; CDR3 protein: CASSTRTGEGYNEQFF; CDR3 DNA: TGTGCCAGCAGCACACGGACAGGGGAAGGGTACAATGAGCAGTTCTTC
V gene: TRBV27; clone size: -; J gene: TRBJ1-4; D gene: -; CDR3 protein: CASSLRQPSNEKLFF; CDR3 DNA: TGTGCCAGCAGTCTGAGACAGCCTTCTAATGAAAAACTGTTTTTT
V gene: TRBV27; clone size: once; J gene: TRBJ1-5; D gene: -; CDR3 protein: CASRGGNQPQHF; CDR3 DNA: TGTGCCAGCAGGGGTGGCAATCAGCCCCAGCATTTT
V gene: TRBV29-1; clone size: -; J gene: TRBJ2-7; D gene: -; CDR3 protein: CSVMIYEQYF; CDR3 DNA: TGCAGCGTTATGATCTACGAGCAGTACTTC
V gene: TRBV7-2; clone size: few; J gene: TRBJ1-1; D gene: -; CDR3 protein: CASTEPDRMNTEAFF; CDR3 DNA: TGTGCCAGCACCGAACCGGACAGAATGAACACTGAAGCTTTCTTT
V gene: TRBV5-1; clone size: -; J gene: TRBJ2-1; D gene: TRBD2; CDR3 protein: CASSPGLAGVNEQFF; CDR3 DNA: TGCGCCAGCAGCCCGGGACTAGCGGGAGTTAATGAGCAGTTCTTC
V gene: TRBV6-1; clone size: medium-sized; J gene: TRBJ2-1; D gene: TRBD1; CDR3 protein: CASSEGTGGNEQFF; CDR3 DNA: TGTGCCAGCAGTGAAGGGACAGGGGGCAATGAGCAGTTCTTC
V gene: TRBV5-1; clone size: -; J gene: TRBJ2-3; D gene: -; CDR3 protein: CASSLEPGLTDTQYF; CDR3 DNA: TGCGCCAGCAGCTTGGAGCCCGGTCTAACAGATACGCAGTATTTT
V gene: TRBV6-4; clone size: -; J gene: TRBJ2-3; D gene: TRBD2; CDR3 protein: CASSLLGGGTDTQYF; CDR3 DNA: TGTGCCAGCAGTCTCCTGGGGGGGGGCACAGATACGCAGTATTTT
V gene: TRBV6-1; clone size: -; J gene: TRBJ2-5; D gene: -; CDR3 protein: CASSSGWARETQYF; CDR3 DNA: TGTGCCAGCAGCTCCGGGTGGGCACGGGAGACCCAGTACTTC
V gene: TRBV30; clone size: -; J gene: TRBJ1-1; D gene: TRBD1; CDR3 protein: CAWGTGPDTEAFF; CDR3 DNA: TGTGCCTGGGGGACAGGGCCGGACACTGAAGCTTTCTTT
V gene: TRBV13; clone size: -; J gene: TRBJ2-3; D gene: TRBD1; CDR3 protein: CASSLGTGASTDTQYF; CDR3 DNA: TGTGCCAGCAGCTTAGGGACAGGGGCGAGCACAGATACGCAGTATTTT
V gene: TRBV7-9; clone size: -; J gene: TRBJ2-3; D gene: TRBD2; CDR3 protein: CASSSGLAGSTDTQYF; CDR3 DNA: TGTGCCAGCAGCTCCGGACTAGCGGGGTCCACAGATACGCAGTATTTT
V gene: TRBV6-1; clone size: -; J gene: TRBJ1-4; D gene: -; CDR3 protein: CASKGAEKLFF; CDR3 DNA: TGTGCCAGCAAAGGCGCGGAAAAACTGTTTTTT
V gene: TRBV11-2; clone size: -; J gene: TRBJ2-2; D gene: -; CDR3 protein: CASSLEGTNTGELFF; CDR3 DNA: TGTGCCAGCAGCTTAGAGGGAACTAACACCGGGGAGCTGTTTTTT
V gene: TRBV5-6; clone size: -; J gene: TRBJ1-1; D gene: TRBD1; CDR3 protein: CASSFRQGLAFF; CDR3 DNA: TGTGCCAGCAGCTTCCGACAGGGTTTAGCTTTCTTT
V gene: TRBV29-1; clone size: once; J gene: TRBJ1-2; D gene: -; CDR3 protein: CSVGPNDSNYGYTF; CDR3 DNA: TGCAGCGTTGGCCCCAACGACAGTAACTATGGCTACACCTTC
V gene: TRBV7-9; clone size: -; J gene: TRBJ1-1; D gene: -; CDR3 protein: CASSLGGAEGTEAFF; CDR3 DNA: TGTGCCAGCAGCTTAGGAGGGGCAGAGGGCACTGAAGCTTTCTTT
V gene: TRBV5-1; clone size: -; J gene: TRBJ1-4; D gene: -; CDR3 protein: CASSFVGYNEKLFF; CDR3 DNA: TGCGCCAGCAGCTTCGTAGGTTATAATGAAAAACTGTTTTTT
V gene: TRBV27; clone size: -; J gene: TRBJ1-5; D gene: -; CDR3 protein: CASRDRSYGNQPQHF; CDR3 DNA: TGTGCCAGCAGAGACAGGTCTTATGGCAATCAGCCCCAGCATTTT
V gene: TRBV10-2; clone size: -; J gene: TRBJ2-7; D gene: -; CDR3 protein: CASCPAGRAYEQYF; CDR3 DNA: TGCGCCAGCTGTCCAGCGGGCAGGGCTTACGAGCAGTACTTC